These 20 T cell receptor beta chains were sequenced from one sample in a study of T cells in Graves' hyperthyroidism and ophthalmopathy. Amplified TCR beta CDR3 regions derived from RNA transcripts. The study used the HTBI primer set for a first-round RT-PCR of the TCR CDR3. From the multiplex PCR reads, TCRdb called clonotypes with MiXCR, one entry per CDR3 protein. The sample yields around 400,000 distinct CDR3 sequences, roughly 25% seen once. The sequencing input was blood. The source is a man over 45 with Graves' hyperthyroidism.

In the case of this clonotype: It may be a read error: a sequence one base away is much more abundant. The chain combines TRBV6-2 or TRBV6-3 with TRBJ2-1; D gene uncertain. V was trimmed by 0 bases and J by 9 bases, leaving 9 bases between them. The CDR3 runs to 13 residues. Germline V gives CDR1 MNHEY, CDR2 SVGEGT. The CDR3 DNA reads as TGTGCCAGCAGTTACTCACCCCGTAGTGAGCAGTTCTTC. Translated, it gives CASSYSPRSEQFF.

DNA of the CDR3: TGCAGCGTTGACGGGCTAGCGGGAGTAGGAAGGTTAACAGATACGCAGTATTTT. Its translation: CSVDGLAGVGRLTDTQYF. This sequence joins TRBV29-1 and TRBJ2-3; the match to TRBD2 covers 10 bases. This CDR3 has 18 residues. Trimming at V came to 3 bases and at J to 3 bases, leaving 15 bases not matched to a gene. Germline assignment: CDR1 SQVTM and CDR2 ANQGSEA.

This chain uses TRBV11-2 with TRBJ2-5, with TRBD2 as a possible D gene (7 bases). Germline CDR1 and CDR2: SGHAT and FQNNGV. This CDR3 has 14 residues. The V gene lost 5 bases and the J gene lost 5 bases, with 15 bases spanning the gap. Written as DNA, the CDR3 is TGTGCCAGCAGCCGGACGGGGGGCGAGGAGACCCAGTACTTC. This encodes CASSRTGGEETQYF.

This clonotype was recorded at least ten times. The chain combines TRBV12-3 or TRBV12-4 with TRBJ1-2, with TRBD1 matching 8 bases. This CDR3 region has 13 residues. V shed 6 bases and J 7 bases; nucleotides not matched to a gene: 7. The CDR3 sequence: CASRLDRAAGYTF. The CDR3 nucleotides are TGTGCCAGCAGATTGGACAGGGCGGCTGGCTACACCTTC.

The chain links TRBV14 to TRBJ2-7, with 7 bases lining up with TRBD1. Germline CDR1 reads SGHDN; CDR2 reads FVKESK. This CDR3 contains 14 residues. Germline trimming cut 2 bases from V and 3 bases from J; bases unmatched to any gene: 4. The CDR3 loop is CASSQHRDSYEQYF. CDR3 nucleotides: TGTGCCAGCAGCCAACACCGGGACAGCTACGAGCAGTACTTC.

This clonotype has more than one count but fewer than ten. The chain employs TRBV27 and TRBJ1-2; D perhaps matches TRBD1 (5 bases). CDR3 size: 15 residues. Trimming shortened V by 5 bases and J by 7 bases, and 20 bases separated the two germline ends. CDR1 MNHEY and CDR2 SMNVEV come from the germline V gene (reference sequence). Here the CDR3 reads CASSPLGDTWIGYTF. The CDR3 nucleotides read TGTGCCAGCAGTCCCCTGGGGGATACCTGGATTGGCTACACCTTC.

V is TRBV7-9 and J is TRBJ1-4; D ambiguous. CDR3 length equals 14 residues. V gave up 7 bases and J gave up 9 bases, with 18 bases separating them. Looked up from germline, CDR1 is SEHNR and CDR2 is FQNEAQ (reference sequence). The CDR3 protein is CASTEGEGRKKLFF. CDR3 nucleotide sequence: TGTGCCAGCACCGAGGGAGAGGGTAGGAAAAAACTGTTTTTT.

The chain couples TRBV12-3 or TRBV12-4 to TRBJ2-2; D may be TRBD1 (7 bases). CDR3 length equals 17 residues. The V end was cut by 6 bases, the J end by 5 bases, with 22 bases between. The DNA for the CDR3 is TGTGCCAGCAGAAAAAGGGGTCTCCAGGGGGGAACCGGGGAGCTGTTTTTT. It is translated as CASRKRGLQGGTGELFF.

This clonotype has a handful of counts. This chain connects TRBV20-1 to TRBJ2-7; either TRBD1 or TRBD2 may fit D (5 bases each). V lost 2 bases, J lost 5 bases, and 13 bases lay in between. Germline V gives CDR1 DFQATT, CDR2 SNEGSKA (reference sequence). The CDR3 consists of 13 residues. The CDR3: CSARWGTSDEQYF. CDR3 in DNA: TGCAGTGCTAGATGGGGGACCAGCGACGAGCAGTACTTC.

The V gene is TRBV24-1, the J gene TRBJ2-3, with D unclear. The V end was cut by 5 bases, the J end by 0 bases, with 14 bases between. This CDR3 has 16 amino acids. The germline V gene encodes CDR1 KGHDR and CDR2 SFDVKD. In DNA, the CDR3 is TGTGCCACCAGTGTAGGCACAGCATTAAGCACAGATACGCAGTATTTT. It specifies CATSVGTALSTDTQYF.

This clonotype was detected only a few times. The chain carries TRBV28 and TRBJ2-5, with D possibly being TRBD2 (5 bases). CDR1 is MDHEN, CDR2 SYDVKM, per germline. Trimming took 8 bases from V and 1 from J, leaving 14 bases between them. This CDR3 spans 14 amino acids. CDR3 loop: CASDNLRGQETQYF. CDR3 DNA sequence: TGTGCCAGCGACAACCTCCGGGGCCAAGAGACCCAGTACTTC.

The rearrangement uses TRBV5-6 and TRBJ2-1; D unresolved. The germline V gene has CDR1 SGHDT and CDR2 YYEEEE. V shed 2 bases and J shed 6 bases, with 9 bases lying between them. The CDR3 is made up of 13 amino acids. The CDR3: CASSFEDGNEQFF. CDR3 DNA sequence: TGTGCCAGCAGCTTCGAGGACGGCAATGAGCAGTTCTTC.

This clonotype appeared a single time. The chain links TRBV20-1 to TRBJ2-1, with 10 bases aligning to TRBD2. This CDR3 comprises 15 residues. Per germline, CDR1 DFQATT and CDR2 SNEGSKA (reference sequence). V was clipped by 4 bases and J by 4 bases; unmatched bases: 7. The chain's CDR3 is CSATKTSGKYNEQFF. Here the CDR3 DNA reads TGCAGTGCTACCAAAACTAGCGGGAAATACAATGAGCAGTTCTTC.

V gene TRBV5-4 combines with J gene TRBJ2-3; possibly TRBD2 for D (5 bases). Per germline, CDR1 SGHNT and CDR2 YYREEE (reference sequence). The V and J ends lost 3 bases and 3 bases respectively, with 17 bases between them. CDR3 length: 16 amino acids. CDR3 in DNA: TGTGCCAGCAGCTCAAAGGACTCCATTACAACAGATACGCAGTATTTT. Translating gives CASSSKDSITTDTQYF.

Notes on this clonotype: Germline and junction disagree at one end, which may indicate a read error. The rearrangement joins TRBV12-3 or TRBV12-4 to TRBJ1-2, with D perhaps matching TRBD1 (5 bases). The CDR3 length is 13 residues. CDR3 sequence reads: CANSLSRAEGYTF. The CDR3 DNA is TGTGCCAACAGTTTAAGCAGGGCGGAGGGCTACACCTTC.

The CDR3: CSARDGEPQPQHF. CDR3 DNA: TGCAGTGCTAGAGATGGGGAGCCTCAGCCCCAGCATTTT. The chain couples TRBV20-1 to TRBJ1-5; D unresolved. Germline assignment: CDR1 DFQATT and CDR2 SNEGSKA (reference sequence). The CDR3 contains 13 residues. Trimming cost V 0 bases and J 6 bases, with 9 bases left between them.

This clonotype was counted only a few times. The chain uses TRBV27 and TRBJ2-6, with 7 bases identical to TRBD1. Germline V gives CDR1 MNHEY, CDR2 SMNVEV (reference sequence). V gave up 8 bases and J gave up 1 base; unmatched junction bases: 5. This CDR3 is built from 15 residues. As DNA, the CDR3 is TGTGCCAGCTCACACAGGGGTTCTGGGGCCAACGTCCTGACTTTC. This encodes CASSHRGSGANVLTF.

This chain uses TRBV19 with TRBJ2-1; 8 bases match TRBD1. Germline V gene sequence: CDR1 LNHDA, CDR2 SQIVND (reference sequence). Germline trimming cut 6 bases from V and 2 bases from J; bases unmatched to any gene: 6. The CDR3 consists of 15 residues. Written as DNA, the CDR3 is TGTGCCAGTAGACTGGACAGGGCCGCCTACAATGAGCAGTTCTTC. Translation: CASRLDRAAYNEQFF. Supplemented by reference TRBV19 and TRBJ2-1, the full variable domain reads DGGITQSPKYLFRKEGQNVTLSCEQNLNHDAMYWYRQDPGQGLRLIYYSQIVNDFQKGDIAEGYSVSREKKESFPLTVTSAQKNPTAFYLCASRLDRAAYNEQFFGPGTRLTVL.

The chain recombines TRBV27 with TRBJ2-5; D not certain. The germline gives CDR1 MNHEY, CDR2 SMNVEV (reference sequence). Between the trimmed V and J ends, which lost 3 bases and 2 bases, there was a span of 10 bases. The length of the CDR3 is 14 residues. The CDR3: CASSFVDKQETQYF. CDR3 DNA sequence: TGTGCCAGCAGTTTTGTCGACAAACAAGAGACCCAGTACTTC.

This clonotype was detected a few times. The chain has TRBV11-3 and TRBJ2-3, with D possibly TRBD1 on 5 matching bases. V gave up 4 bases and J gave up 4 bases, with 18 bases separating them. Germline V gene lookup returns CDR1 SGHNT and CDR2 YENEEA. The CDR3 is made up of 16 amino acids. In nucleotides, the CDR3 is TGTGCCAGCAGCTCTCTGGGGCAGAGTACCGCAGATACGCAGTATTTT. Its protein is CASSSLGQSTADTQYF. Using reference TRBV11-3 and TRBJ2-3 for the parts outside the CDR3, the full variable domain is EAGVVQSPRYKIIEKKQPVAFWCNPISGHNTLYWYLQNLGQGPELLIRYENEEAVDDSQLPKDRFSAERLKGVDSTLKIQPAELGDSAVYLCASSSLGQSTADTQYFGPGTRLTVL.